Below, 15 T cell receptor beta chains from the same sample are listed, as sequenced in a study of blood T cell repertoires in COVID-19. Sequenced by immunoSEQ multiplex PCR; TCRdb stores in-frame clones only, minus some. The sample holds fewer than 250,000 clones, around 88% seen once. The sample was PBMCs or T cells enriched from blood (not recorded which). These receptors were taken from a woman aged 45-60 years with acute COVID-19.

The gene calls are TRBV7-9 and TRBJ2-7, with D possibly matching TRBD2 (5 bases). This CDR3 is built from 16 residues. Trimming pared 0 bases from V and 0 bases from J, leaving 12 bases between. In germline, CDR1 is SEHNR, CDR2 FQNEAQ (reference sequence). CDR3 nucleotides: TGTGCCAGCAGCTTAGCGGAGGAAAGGGACTCCTACGAGCAGTACTTC. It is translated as CASSLAEERDSYEQYF.

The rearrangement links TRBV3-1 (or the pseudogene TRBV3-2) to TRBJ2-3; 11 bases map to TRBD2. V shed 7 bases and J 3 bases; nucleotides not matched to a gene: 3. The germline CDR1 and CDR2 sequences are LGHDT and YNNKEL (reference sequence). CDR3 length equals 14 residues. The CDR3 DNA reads TGTGCCAGCAAGGCTAGCGGGAGGACAGATACGCAGTATTTT. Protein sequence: CASKASGRTDTQYF.

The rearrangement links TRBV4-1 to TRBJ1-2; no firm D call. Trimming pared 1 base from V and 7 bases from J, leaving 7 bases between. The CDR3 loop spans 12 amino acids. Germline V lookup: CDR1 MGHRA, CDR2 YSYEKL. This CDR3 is CASSQGSGGYTF. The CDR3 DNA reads TGCGCCAGCAGCCAAGGGTCGGGTGGCTACACCTTC.

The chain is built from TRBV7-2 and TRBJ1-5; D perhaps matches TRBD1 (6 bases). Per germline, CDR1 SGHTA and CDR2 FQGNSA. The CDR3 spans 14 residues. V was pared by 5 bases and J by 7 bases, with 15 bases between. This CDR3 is CASSPGQSGQPQHF. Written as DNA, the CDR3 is TGTGCCAGCAGCCCCGGACAGTCCGGCCAGCCCCAGCATTTT.

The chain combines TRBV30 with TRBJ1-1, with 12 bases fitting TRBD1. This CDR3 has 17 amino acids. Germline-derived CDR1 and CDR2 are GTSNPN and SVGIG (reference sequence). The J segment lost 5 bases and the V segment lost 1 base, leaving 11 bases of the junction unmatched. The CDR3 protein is CAWSGIGDRGRGTEAFF. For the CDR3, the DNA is TGTGCCTGGAGTGGGATAGGGGACAGGGGGCGAGGGACTGAAGCTTTCTTT.

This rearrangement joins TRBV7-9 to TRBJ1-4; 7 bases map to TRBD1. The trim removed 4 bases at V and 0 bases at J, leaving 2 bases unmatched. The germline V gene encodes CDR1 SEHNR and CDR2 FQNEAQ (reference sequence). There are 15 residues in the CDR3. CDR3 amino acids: CASSSTGATNEKLFF. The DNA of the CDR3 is TGTGCCAGCAGCTCAACAGGGGCAACTAATGAAAAACTGTTTTTT.

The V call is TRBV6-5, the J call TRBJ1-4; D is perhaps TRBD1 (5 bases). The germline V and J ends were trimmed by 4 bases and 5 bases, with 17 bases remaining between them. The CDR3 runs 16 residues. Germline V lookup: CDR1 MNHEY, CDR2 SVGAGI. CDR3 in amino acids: CASSSFAGWGNEKLFF. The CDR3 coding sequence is TGTGCCAGCAGTTCATTTGCAGGGTGGGGAAATGAAAAACTGTTTTTT.

CDR3 nucleotide sequence: TGCGCCACCCCGCTTAGGGGGCGCAGAACGGTCGAAGCTTTCTTT. The encoded protein is CATPLRGRRTVEAFF. The chain is built from TRBV10-1 and TRBJ1-1; TRBD1 matches at 7 bases. The trim removed 10 bases at V and 8 bases at J, leaving 19 bases unmatched. Germline loops: CDR1 WNHNN, CDR2 SYGVQD (reference sequence). This CDR3 has 15 residues.

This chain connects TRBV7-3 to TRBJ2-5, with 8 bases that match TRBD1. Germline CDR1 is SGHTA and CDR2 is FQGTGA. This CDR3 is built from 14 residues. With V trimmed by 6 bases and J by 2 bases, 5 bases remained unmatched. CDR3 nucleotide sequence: TGTGCCAGCAGTTCGGGGGACAGGCAAGAGACCCAGTACTTC. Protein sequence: CASSSGDRQETQYF.

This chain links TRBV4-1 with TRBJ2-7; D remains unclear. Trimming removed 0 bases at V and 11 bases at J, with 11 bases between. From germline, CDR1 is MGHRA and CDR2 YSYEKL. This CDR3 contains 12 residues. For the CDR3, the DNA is TGCGCCAGCAGCCAAGATGGGCTGGTAGAGTACTTC. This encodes CASSQDGLVEYF.

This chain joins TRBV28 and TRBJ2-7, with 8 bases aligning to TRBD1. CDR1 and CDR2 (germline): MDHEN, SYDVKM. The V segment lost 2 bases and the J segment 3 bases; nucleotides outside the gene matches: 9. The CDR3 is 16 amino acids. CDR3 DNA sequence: TGTGCCAGCAGTTTACCTCGCGGGACAGGAAACTACGAGCAGTACTTC. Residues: CASSLPRGTGNYEQYF. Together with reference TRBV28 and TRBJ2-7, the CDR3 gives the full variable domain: DVKVTQSSRYLVKRTGEKVFLECVQDMDHENMFWYRQDPGLGLRLIYFSYDVKMKEKGDIPEGYSVSREKKERFSLILESASTNQTSMYLCASSLPRGTGNYEQYFGPGTRLTVT.

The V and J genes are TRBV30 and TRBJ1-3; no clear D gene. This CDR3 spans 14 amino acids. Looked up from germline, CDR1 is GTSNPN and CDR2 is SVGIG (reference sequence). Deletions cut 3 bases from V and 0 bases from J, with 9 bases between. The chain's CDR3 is CAWSSGLSGNTIYF. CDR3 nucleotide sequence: TGTGCCTGGAGCTCAGGTCTCTCTGGAAACACCATATATTTT.

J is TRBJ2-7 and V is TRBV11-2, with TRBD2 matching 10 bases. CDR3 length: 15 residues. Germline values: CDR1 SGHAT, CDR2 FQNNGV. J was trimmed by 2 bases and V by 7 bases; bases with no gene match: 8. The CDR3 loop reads CASTGWTSGTYEQYF. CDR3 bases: TGTGCCAGCACTGGATGGACTAGCGGAACCTACGAGCAGTACTTC.

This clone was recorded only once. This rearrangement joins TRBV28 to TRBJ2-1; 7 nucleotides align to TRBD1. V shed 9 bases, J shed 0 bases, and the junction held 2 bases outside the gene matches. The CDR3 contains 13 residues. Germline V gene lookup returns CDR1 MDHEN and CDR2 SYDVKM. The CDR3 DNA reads TGTGCCAGTACAGGGGCCTCCTACAATGAGCAGTTCTTC. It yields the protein CASTGASYNEQFF.

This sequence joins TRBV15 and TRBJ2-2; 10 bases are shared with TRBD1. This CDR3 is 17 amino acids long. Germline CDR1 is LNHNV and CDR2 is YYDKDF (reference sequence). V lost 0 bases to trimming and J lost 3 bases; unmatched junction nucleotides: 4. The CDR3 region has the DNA TGTGCCACCAGCAGAGATAGGGGACAGGGGCACACCGGGGAGCTGTTTTTT. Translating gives CATSRDRGQGHTGELFF. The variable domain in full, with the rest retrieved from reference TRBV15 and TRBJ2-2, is DAMVIQNPRYQVTQFGKPVTLSCSQTLNHNVMYWYQQKSSQAPKLLFHYYDKDFNNEADTPDNFQSRRPNTSFCFLDIRSPGLGDTAMYLCATSRDRGQGHTGELFFGEGSRLTVL.